This paragraph covers one T cell receptor (beta chain) sequence. What it binds is not known. These data come from a study of blood T cells in healthy people across ages. Study-wide results and caveats: Fewer expanded clones and more diversity marked long-lived versus aged donors. Any conclusive comparison of naive versus antigen-experienced cells was prevented by using unsorted PBMCs.

Next came a second PCR, run for about 6 to 12 cycles, which used a sample-barcoded 5' primer along with a J-beta primer mix. Via MiXCR, TCRdb re-called the 5' RACE reads, giving one row per CDR3 protein. The sample has over 450,000 distinct CDR3 sequences; 24% are singletons. Germline CDR1 is SGHAT and CDR2 is FQNNGV. V dropped 4 bases and J dropped 5; count of bases not matched to a gene: 12. This CDR3 contains 16 residues. Isolated PBMCs totaled at least 6.5 million in each sample. This sample also appeared in a second study, on T cells of mothers and their children. That work states: Maternal samples each gave over 9.5 million TCR beta CDR3 reads, and child samples roughly 3 million each.

The sequenced sample consisted of blood. The clonotype was recovered from a boy between 10 and 17 years old in good health. The rearrangement uses TRBV11-2 and TRBJ2-3; 7 bases line up with TRBD2. The CDR3 loop reads CASSYYSGTNEDTQYF. The CDR3 nucleotides are TGTGCCAGCAGCTACTACTCCGGGACTAACGAAGATACGCAGTATTTT.